Sequencing of this T cell receptor beta chain was carried out in a study of shared clonotypes between healthy human individuals. Selected positively for CCR7 and CD45RO-negative, naive CD8 cells excluded terminally differentiated effector memory CD45RA+ cells. Profiled with immunoSEQ multiplex PCR; TCRdb holds only in-frame clones, not every one. The table shows 630,000 or so clones, with 95% to 98% occurring only once. This clone occurred once. Its specificity is unknown. Germline lookup yields CDR1 MDHEN and CDR2 SYDVKM. V was clipped by 5 bases and J by 1 base; unmatched bases: 4. CDR3 size: 15 residues. Findings and caveats of the study: Rarefaction exposed incomplete sorted-subset sequencing despite large depth.

The sequence derives from a young man in good health. The genes are TRBV28 and TRBJ2-7, with 11 nucleotides matching TRBD2. Sequenced material: naive CD8+ T cells sorted from blood. As DNA, the CDR3 is TGTGCCAGCAGTATACTAGCGGGAGAGTCCTACGAGCAGTACTTC. It specifies CASSILAGESYEQYF.